This T cell receptor beta chain was sequenced in a study of blood T cells in healthy people across ages (dated by TCRdb to between 2014 and 2016). Some background on the complete study: Template switching captured roughly one uniquely barcoded TCR beta cDNA molecule per two T cells in model experiments. Using deep sequencing normalized with unique cDNA molecular identifiers, the study measured how TCR beta repertoire diversity changes with age. The donors were split into four age groups: young (average 16 years), middle-aged (about 40), aged (about 56) and long-lived (approximately 80). Two additional independent replicas of 1 million unique cDNA reads from the same blood draw were analyzed for two donors (one aged 18 to 30 and one aged 80 or older).

Receptor libraries were prepared by 5' RACE. Sequenced on an Illumina HiSeq 2500. A second about 6 to 11 cycle PCR used a sample-barcoded 5' primer and a J-beta primer mix. A unique molecular identifier was introduced onto each TCR beta cDNA molecule by a template-switch 5' adaptor carrying 12 random nucleotides. At least 3 million CDR3-containing paired-end reads were obtained from each sample. First-strand cDNA was synthesized from all RNA with the Mint cDNA synthesis kit, primed by a TRBC-specific oligonucleotide. All cDNA was treated with uracil-DNA glycosylase and then went through a first 18-cycle PCR with the universal primers M1SS and BC2_uni_R. The authors' analysis ran thus. Normalization of each sample was performed by random selection of 1 million high-quality reads, each carrying a distinct molecular identifier. Instead of being binned into consensus sequences, reads that shared molecular identifiers were thrown out. CDR3 identification, clonotype clustering and error correction used MiTCR with a Q25 quality threshold and the strictest error-elimination algorithm. A nonparametric unseen species model with Euler transformation was used to estimate lower-bound total TCR beta diversity. Using fastp at Q25 and MiXCR, TCRdb reprocessed the public reads and kept productive beta chains. Each record represents a unique CDR3 protein, reported with the most common genes and DNA among its rows. The V and J calls, along with clone size, are taken from TCRdb and not from the paper's own processing. This sample lists around 1,000,000 distinct CDR3 sequences; almost 25% were detected once. 0.75% of the sample comes from the top ten.

From the cysteine up to the phenylalanine, the CDR3 has a length of 15 residues. Just CDR3 DNA is preserved here, 45 bases in frame from base 1. In the germline V gene, CDR1 corresponds to MDHEN and CDR2 to SYDVKM. General conclusions and limits of the study: A strong correlation was found between observed TCR beta diversity and the percentage of naive T cells measured by flow cytometry. Total diversity estimates from one million sequenced T cells were considered lower bounds and underestimates. Because donor CMV infection status was unknown, age-related changes in expanded clonotypes were potentially confounded. Bulk unsorted PBMC profiling prevented conclusive comparison of naive and antigen-experienced compartments. Observed TCR beta diversity per million T cells fell roughly linearly with age, and a significant reduction was already apparent by age around 40. Compared with the aged group, more naive CD4+ T cells, fewer expanded clones and increased TCR diversity were shown by the long-lived group, suggesting age selection.

This clonotype occurred once. This clone's antigen is unknown. Base qualities are not recorded, but no much larger clone differs from it by a single base. Donors were 30 to 45 systemically healthy Caucasian individuals from Russia aged roughly 6 to 100 years. Ten milliliters of peripheral blood were drawn from each donor into EDTA-treated Vacutainer tubes. PBMCs were isolated by Ficoll-Paque density-gradient centrifugation, with at least 6 million obtained per sample. Trizol reagent was used to extract total RNA from the PBMCs, yielding at least 5.5 micrograms per sample. For every donor, flow cytometry on a PBMC aliquot measured the percentage of naive CD45RAhigh/CD27high T cells. The data also belong to a second study, concerning T cells of mothers and their children. Per the second study: Donors were nine systemically healthy Caucasian individuals: three mothers and their six children. cDNA synthesis consumed the entire amount of extracted RNA, loaded at 1.5 ug RNA in each 15 ul reaction. In the second PCR, the M1S primer introduced both the sample barcodes and 2-4 random nucleotides. Over 9.5 million TCR beta CDR3 reads were obtained for each mother, and 3 million to 3.5 million reads were obtained for each child. Thymic selection similarly shapes TCR recombination output in related and unrelated pairs, with minor effect from inherited differences. Related mother-child pairs always showed normalized repertoire overlap that was slightly higher than in unrelated mother-child pairs, though the difference was never significant. With a sensitivity of approximately 92 clones per million clonotypes, no persistent microchimeric T cell clones were detected. The study used deep NGS to compare TCR beta repertoires of mothers and children, seeking features distinguishing related mother-child pairs from unrelated individuals. The mean age was about 38 +/- 4 years for the mothers and approximately 11 +/- 4 years for the children. After adapters were ligated using NEBNext reagents, the libraries underwent 100+100 nt paired-end sequencing on an Illumina HiSeq 2000. Mother and child libraries were prepared a month apart and sequenced in separate runs to prevent cross-contamination. For each donor, somewhere between roughly 500,000 and 2,100,000 distinct TCR beta clonotypes were identified. Naive TCR beta clonotypes were estimated from low-frequency clonotypes matched to each donor's FACS-determined naive share, without sorting.

The clonotype comes from a girl aged 2-10 years in good health. Sample: blood. The rearranged segments are TRBV28 and TRBJ2-7, with TRBD2 matching 7 junction bases. The J call is uncertain, as TRBJ2-5 better fits the DNA end. For the CDR3, the sequence is CASSFRGREQETQYF. The sequenced DNA is TGTGCCAGCAGTTTCCGTGGGAGGGAACAAGAGACCCAGTACTTC.